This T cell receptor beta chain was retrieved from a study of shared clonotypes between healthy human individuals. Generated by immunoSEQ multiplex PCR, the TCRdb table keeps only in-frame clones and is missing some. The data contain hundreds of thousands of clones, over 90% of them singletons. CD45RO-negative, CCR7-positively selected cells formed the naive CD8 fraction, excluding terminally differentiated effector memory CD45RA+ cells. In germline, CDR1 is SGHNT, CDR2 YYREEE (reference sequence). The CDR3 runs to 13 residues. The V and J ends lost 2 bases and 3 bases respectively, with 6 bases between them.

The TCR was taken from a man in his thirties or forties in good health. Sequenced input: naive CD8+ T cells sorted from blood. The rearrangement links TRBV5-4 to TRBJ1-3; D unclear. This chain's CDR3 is CASSFYGGNTIYF. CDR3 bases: TGTGCCAGCAGCTTCTACGGTGGAAACACCATATATTTT.